The 32 T cell receptor beta chains listed next were all sequenced from one sample in a study of OX40 agonist ivuxolimab in advanced cancers. Generated by immunoSEQ multiplex PCR, the TCRdb table keeps only in-frame clones and is missing some. The profile shows 77,000 or so clones, 92% of them singletons. This sample comprised CD4+ or CD8+ T cells sorted from blood, obtained in a trial of the OX40 agonist ivuxolimab. The receptor set was obtained from an adult with an advanced solid tumor such as melanoma, head and neck, liver or kidney cancer.

This clone was observed a single time. This chain uses TRBV29-1 with TRBJ2-1; either TRBD1 or TRBD2 may supply D (5 bases each). CDR3 length: 12 residues. The ends were cut back, 3 bases at V and 4 bases at J, with 7 bases in the middle. Per the germline V gene, CDR1 is SQVTM and CDR2 is ANQGSEA. CDR3 bases: TGCAGCGTTGAGAGGGGATACAATGAGCAGTTCTTC. It codes for CSVERGYNEQFF.

The rearrangement joins TRBV6-4 to TRBJ1-2; D gene ambiguous. This CDR3 comprises 14 residues. Germline CDR1 MRHNA, CDR2 SNTAGT. Trimming cost V 2 bases and J 1 base, with 8 bases left between them. This CDR3 is CASSDGENNYGYTF. DNA of the CDR3: TGTGCCAGCAGTGACGGGGAGAATAACTATGGCTACACCTTC.

The rearrangement joins TRBV5-6 to TRBJ2-7; perhaps TRBD1 as D (5 bases). CDR1 and CDR2 (germline): SGHDT, YYEEEE. The CDR3 has 16 residues. V was cut by 9 bases and J by 4 bases, with 26 bases left in between. CDR3 nucleotide sequence: TGTGCCACCGCCGAAGGGGTTCGGGCGGCTTTATACGAGCAGTACTTC. Its translation is CATAEGVRAALYEQYF.

This clone was recorded a few times. This rearrangement joins TRBV4-3 to TRBJ2-1, with 7 nucleotides matching TRBD2. Germline values: CDR1 LGHNA, CDR2 YSLEER. This CDR3 comprises 16 residues. V trimming: 3 bases; J trimming: 4 bases; junction bases outside the gene matches: 9. The CDR3 loop reads CASSQGGSGGYNEQFF. CDR3 DNA: TGCGCCAGCAGCCAGGGGGGGAGCGGCGGATACAATGAGCAGTTCTTC.

The CDR3 coding sequence is TGTGCCAGCAGTCTAACCTCAGGGTTGAACACTGAAGCTTTCTTT. Translation gives CASSLTSGLNTEAFF. The chain employs TRBV27 and TRBJ1-1; TRBD1 is a possible D gene (5 bases). Germline CDR1 and CDR2: MNHEY and SMNVEV (reference sequence). V dropped 5 bases and J dropped 0 bases, with 13 bases sitting between them. CDR3 size: 15 residues.

This sequence joins TRBV5-3 and TRBJ2-1; D might be TRBD1 or TRBD2, each matching 6 bases. TRBV5-3 has ORF status, its function being uncertain. Trimming pared 4 bases from V and 0 bases from J, leaving 11 bases between. The CDR3 length is 15 residues. CDR3 sequence (DNA): TGTGCCAGAAGCCGCAGGGGAGGCTCCTACAATGAGCAGTTCTTC. This codes for CARSRRGGSYNEQFF.

This chain links TRBV2 with TRBJ2-7; D is possibly TRBD1 (6 bases). V shed 7 bases and J shed 2 bases, with 15 bases lying between them. Germline assignment: CDR1 SNHLY and CDR2 FYNNEI. CDR3 size: 14 residues. CDR3 nucleotide sequence: TGTGCCAGCACCCGGACAGTTGCCCCCTACGAGCAGTACTTC. Translated: CASTRTVAPYEQYF.

This clone was seen once. This chain joins TRBV6-6 and TRBJ2-3; perhaps D is TRBD1 or TRBD2 (5 bases each). The CDR3 loop spans 15 amino acids. V lost 5 bases and J lost 0, with 12 bases in between. The germline V gene has CDR1 MNHNY and CDR2 SVGAGI (reference sequence). As DNA, the CDR3 is TGTGCCAGCAGTCCCGGGGCGTTTAGCACAGATACGCAGTATTTT. Its translation is CASSPGAFSTDTQYF.

The chain recombines TRBV13 with TRBJ1-2; the D gene is possibly TRBD1 (5 bases). V was trimmed by 7 bases and J by 4 bases, leaving 13 bases between them. The germline CDR1 and CDR2 sequences are PRHDT and FYEKMQ (reference sequence). The CDR3 has 13 amino acids. CDR3 in DNA: TGTGCCAGCATCCAACGCGGGGCCTATGGCTACACCTTC. Encoded protein: CASIQRGAYGYTF.

The CDR3 DNA reads TGCGCCAGCAGCTTTTCGACTCAAGCCTACGAGCAGTACTTC. Protein: CASSFSTQAYEQYF. This rearrangement joins TRBV5-1 to TRBJ2-7; no firm D call. CDR3 length: 14 amino acids. The V end was cut by 2 bases, the J end by 2 bases, with 11 bases between. Germline CDR1 reads SGHRS; CDR2 reads YFSETQ.

A remark on this clone: A read error may account for a junction end that differs from germline. This sequence joins TRBV27 and TRBJ2-6, with 8 nucleotides matching TRBD1. There are 16 residues in the CDR3. Germline V gene lookup returns CDR1 MNHEY and CDR2 SMNVEV (reference sequence). The CDR3 region is CACSYTGGSGANVLTF. For the CDR3, the DNA is TGTGCCTGCAGTTACACAGGGGGTTCTGGGGCCAACGTCCTGACTTTC. The full variable domain, completed using reference TRBV27 and TRBJ2-6, is EAQVTQNPRYLITVTGKKLTVTCSQNMNHEYMSWYRQDPGLGLRQIYYSMNVEVTDKGDVPEGYKVSRKEKRNFPLILESPSPNQTSLYFCACSYTGGSGANVLTFGAGSRLTVL.

This chain connects TRBV27 to TRBJ2-7, with 10 bases lining up with TRBD1. J gave up 3 bases and V 6 bases, and 5 bases lay outside the gene matches. This CDR3 spans 14 amino acids. The V gene's germline CDR1 is MNHEY and CDR2 SMNVEV (reference sequence). CDR3 nucleotides: TGTGCCAGCAGACTGGGACAGGGGTACTACGAGCAGTACTTC. Encoded protein: CASRLGQGYYEQYF.

The rearrangement joins TRBV5-6 to TRBJ2-7; D is perhaps TRBD2 (5 bases). Germline values: CDR1 SGHDT, CDR2 YYEEEE. Trimming pared 3 bases from V and 6 bases from J, leaving 22 bases between. This CDR3 region has 16 residues. CDR3 loop: CASSSALLGTFSEQYF. The CDR3 DNA follows: TGTGCCAGCAGCTCGGCCTTACTAGGTACCTTTTCCGAGCAGTACTTC.

The V gene is TRBV5-4, the J gene TRBJ2-7; D call uncertain. Germline-derived CDR1 and CDR2 are SGHNT and YYREEE (reference sequence). Trimming cost V 2 bases and J 0 bases, with 12 bases left between them. The CDR3 is 15 amino acids. The CDR3 coding sequence is TGTGCCAGCAGCTTCAGCACAGTTTTCTCCTACGAGCAGTACTTC. Its translation is CASSFSTVFSYEQYF.

This chain connects TRBV9 to TRBJ2-5; D possibly matches TRBD1 or TRBD2 (6 bases each). CDR3 length equals 15 residues. Germline V CDR1 and CDR2: SGDLS, YYNGEE. V shed 3 bases and J shed 1 base, with 13 bases lying between them. CDR3 sequence: CASSGGGNIQETQYF. The CDR3 nucleotides read TGTGCCAGCAGCGGAGGGGGGAACATCCAAGAGACCCAGTACTTC. Using reference TRBV9 and TRBJ2-5 for the parts outside the CDR3, the full variable domain is DSGVTQTPKHLITATGQRVTLRCSPRSGDLSVYWYQQSLDQGLQFLIQYYNGEERAKGNILERFSAQQFPDLHSELNLSSLELGDSALYFCASSGGGNIQETQYFGPGTRLLVL.

This sequence joins TRBV7-2 and TRBJ2-7, with 8 bases lining up with TRBD2. Germline-derived CDR1 and CDR2 are SGHTA and FQGNSA. With 3 bases clipped from V and 4 bases from J, the junction kept 2 bases outside the gene matches. This CDR3 region has 13 residues. CDR3: CASSFPGGYEQYF. In DNA, the CDR3 is TGTGCCAGCAGCTTTCCGGGGGGGTACGAGCAGTACTTC.

The chain is built from TRBV30 and TRBJ2-1; 8 bases agree with TRBD2. This CDR3 spans 14 amino acids. J was trimmed by 8 bases and V by 6 bases; bases with no gene match: 12. Germline CDR1 GTSNPN, CDR2 SVGIG (reference sequence). CDR3 DNA sequence: TGTGCCTGTCGACCGGGGGGGCCCTTTGATGAGCAGTTCTTC. Amino acids: CACRPGGPFDEQFF.

The chain carries TRBV5-4 and TRBJ2-1; the D gene could be TRBD1 or TRBD2 (6 bases each). V dropped 2 bases and J dropped 9 bases, with 9 bases sitting between them. The germline V gene has CDR1 SGHNT and CDR2 YYREEE (reference sequence). The CDR3 sequence is 12 residues long. DNA of the CDR3: TGTGCCAGCAGCTTAGGAGGGGGTGAGCAGTTCTTC. This gives the protein CASSLGGGEQFF.

The chain carries TRBV19 and TRBJ1-1, with D maybe TRBD1 (5 bases). V was clipped by 5 bases and J by 1 base, with 14 bases between them. CDR3 size: 15 residues. Germline CDR1 is LNHDA and CDR2 is SQIVND (reference sequence). CDR3 protein: CASSPRGGQNTEAFF. The CDR3 nucleotides read TGTGCCAGTAGTCCCCGCGGGGGTCAGAACACTGAAGCTTTCTTT.

V and J are TRBV13 and TRBJ1-1; D gene ambiguous. CDR1 and CDR2 (germline): PRHDT, FYEKMQ (reference sequence). Trimming took off 10 bases at V and 1 base at J, with 10 bases between the two ends. This CDR3 is built from 12 residues. The CDR3 here is CATAQENTEAFF. CDR3 bases: TGTGCCACCGCCCAGGAGAACACTGAAGCTTTCTTT.

The chain couples TRBV5-6 to TRBJ2-7; D unresolved. CDR1 and CDR2 (germline): SGHDT, YYEEEE. The CDR3 length is 14 residues. Trimming pared 0 bases from V and 1 base from J, leaving 8 bases between. CDR3 DNA: TGTGCCAGCAGCTTGGGGCACCCTTCCTACGAGCAGTACTTC. Encoded protein: CASSLGHPSYEQYF.

The chain uses TRBV6-5 and TRBJ2-1, with a possible D match to TRBD2 (6 bases). The V end was cut by 0 bases, the J end by 5 bases, with 14 bases between. The CDR3 is made up of 16 amino acids. Germline values: CDR1 MNHEY, CDR2 SVGAGI. The CDR3 spells CASSYSGGELNNEQFF. The CDR3 DNA reads as TGTGCCAGCAGTTACTCGGGCGGGGAGCTAAACAATGAGCAGTTCTTC.

The chain couples TRBV4-1 to TRBJ2-2; D perhaps matches TRBD2 (6 bases). V was cut by 2 bases and J by 5 bases, with 24 bases left in between. The germline V gene has CDR1 MGHRA and CDR2 YSYEKL. CDR3 length: 19 residues. The CDR3 region is CASSQPSGPRGTFTGELFF. The CDR3 region has the DNA TGCGCCAGCAGCCAACCCTCAGGACCCCGGGGGACTTTTACCGGGGAGCTGTTTTTT.

CDR3 sequence reads: CASRGIGTTYEQYF. CDR3 DNA sequence: TGTGCCAGTAGGGGCATAGGAACAACCTACGAGCAGTACTTC. V gene TRBV19 combines with J gene TRBJ2-7; D uncertain. The V gene's germline CDR1 is LNHDA and CDR2 SQIVND (reference sequence). With 6 bases removed from V and 2 bases from J, the gap between germline ends came to 14 bases. The CDR3 loop spans 14 amino acids.

V gene TRBV11-2 combines with J gene TRBJ1-6; no reliable D call. Germline CDR1 and CDR2: SGHAT and FQNNGV. V was shortened by 8 bases and J by 4 bases, with 12 bases between the two germline ends. This CDR3 contains 14 residues. CDR3 sequence reads: CASGFSKYNSPLHF. CDR3 coding DNA: TGTGCCAGCGGGTTTAGTAAATATAATTCACCCCTCCACTTT.

This rearrangement joins TRBV27 to TRBJ1-3; D is perhaps TRBD1 (5 bases). V was cut by 1 base and J by 2 bases, with 9 bases left in between. The CDR3 contains 15 residues. Germline V CDR1 and CDR2: MNHEY, SMNVEV (reference sequence). The CDR3 DNA is TGTGCCAGCAGTTTATATTCAGGGCCTGGAAACACCATATATTTT. The encoded protein is CASSLYSGPGNTIYF.

This rearrangement joins TRBV6-5 to TRBJ2-7; maybe TRBD2 (5 bases). In germline, CDR1 is MNHEY, CDR2 SVGAGI. The CDR3 runs to 14 residues. Deletions cut 0 bases from V and 4 bases from J, with 10 bases between. CDR3 in amino acids: CASSYSGGHYEQYF. The CDR3 bases are TGTGCCAGCAGTTACTCGGGCGGGCATTACGAGCAGTACTTC.

The chain joins TRBV5-4 to TRBJ1-6; D gene uncertain. Germline CDR1 reads SGHNT; CDR2 reads YYREEE (reference sequence). The V end was cut by 0 bases, the J end by 8 bases, with 3 bases between. The CDR3 covers 12 residues. The CDR3 loop reads CASSLVDSPLHF. The CDR3 DNA follows: TGTGCCAGCAGCTTGGTGGATTCACCCCTCCACTTT.

The rearrangement joins TRBV5-8 to TRBJ1-4; no reliable D call. The germline V and J ends were trimmed by 4 bases and 7 bases, with 20 bases remaining between them. This CDR3 has 16 residues. Germline CDR1 reads SGHTS; CDR2 reads YDEGEE. CDR3: CASSKTYQVLPEKLFF. The CDR3 DNA reads TGTGCCAGCAGCAAAACTTACCAGGTCCTCCCTGAAAAACTGTTTTTT.

This chain connects TRBV7-6 to TRBJ2-1, with no clear D. Germline V gene data show CDR1 as SGHVS and CDR2 as FNYEAQ. The CDR3 totals 17 residues. Trimming took off 5 bases at V and 0 bases at J, with 17 bases between the two ends. The CDR3 reads CASSPPSGQFSYNEQFF. DNA for the CDR3: TGTGCCAGCAGCCCCCCGAGTGGGCAGTTCTCCTACAATGAGCAGTTCTTC.

The V and J genes are TRBV7-2 and TRBJ2-1; D is possibly TRBD1 or TRBD2 (5 bases each). The CDR3 loop spans 11 amino acids. The germline V and J ends were trimmed by 3 bases and 9 bases, with 6 bases remaining between them. CDR1 and CDR2 from the germline V gene are SGHTA and FQGNSA. The CDR3 loop reads CASSFGGEQFF. The CDR3 coding sequence is TGTGCCAGCAGCTTTGGGGGTGAGCAGTTCTTC.

The chain couples TRBV27 to TRBJ2-5, with TRBD1 matching over 12 bases. Germline CDR1 is MNHEY and CDR2 is SMNVEV (reference sequence). The CDR3 totals 16 residues. V dropped 5 bases and J dropped 5; count of bases not matched to a gene: 9. CDR3 protein: CASSPGTGGAGETQYF. CDR3 bases: TGTGCCAGCAGTCCCGGGACAGGGGGCGCGGGGGAGACCCAGTACTTC.